This T cell receptor (beta chain) stems from a study of T cell repertoires in aging, cancer and after chemotherapy. Across the whole study: Glioblastoma patients receiving temozolomide-based therapy gave paired samples before and after chemotherapy. Roughly 8.8 million TCR reads made up the full dataset.

The template was genomic DNA from peripheral blood, not RNA. General observations from the study: In healthy donors, age-related TCR diversity loss mainly reflected lost richness. Across the chemotherapy interval, each cancer cohort showed higher median generation probability, suggesting thymic rebound.

A remark on this clonotype: The antigen remains unidentified.

Rearranged V-D-J TRB sequences were amplified with a mixed TRB-A/B primer pool. TCRdb redid the calling of the multiplex PCR reads with MiXCR, one entry per CDR3 protein. The sample shows under 2,500 distinct CDR3 sequences, about 61% of them seen only once. The sequence was obtained from a human donor with a solid tumor. The specimen sequenced was blood.

CDR3 DNA sequence: TGTGCCACCAGAGGGGTTTACGAGCAGTACTTC. Translation gives CATRGVYEQYF. V is TRBV6-5 and J is TRBJ2-7; D possibly matches TRBD1 or TRBD2 (5 bases each). The germline V gene encodes CDR1 MNHEY and CDR2 SVGAGI. The germline V and J ends were trimmed by 10 bases and 4 bases, with 11 bases remaining between them. The CDR3 spans 11 residues.